The present T cell receptor (beta chain) was sequenced within a study of identical twins. Many counts were recorded for this clonotype. A universal primer binding site was introduced by template switching. The final cDNA contained unique molecular identifiers. TCRdb called the 5' RACE reads again in MiXCR, with one record for every CDR3 protein. The top ten clones hold approximately 12% of a sample with 450,000 or so distinct CDR3 sequences, less than 20% of them seen once. V gave up 7 bases and J gave up 6 bases, with 13 bases separating them. The CDR3 is 12 residues long. The germline gives CDR1 MDHEN, CDR2 SYDVKM.

The TCR originated in a man aged 45-60 years in good health. The rearrangement links TRBV28 to TRBJ2-7; TRBD1 might be the D (6 bases). The sample consisted of naive T cells sorted from blood. The CDR3 loop reads CASKWGQGEQYF. The CDR3 DNA sequence: TGTGCCAGCAAGTGGGGGCAGGGCGAGCAGTACTTC.